These 28 T cell receptor beta chains came from one sample sequenced in a study of cytomegalovirus exposure and HLA in healthy donors. Primers included in the PCR were 60 Vbeta and 13 Jbeta primers. Sequencing was performed with immunoSEQ multiplex PCR; in TCRdb, only in-frame clones are kept and a portion is missing. The table lists about 100,000 clones, roughly 75% of them singletons, with 12% to 15% in the top ten. Sequencing was carried out using PBMCs. These receptors originate from a male donor in good health and CMV-seropositive.

V usage is TRBV10-3 and J usage is TRBJ1-1; 8 bases line up with TRBD1. Germline V CDR1 and CDR2: ENHRY, SYGVKD. V lost 6 bases to trimming and J lost 0 bases; unmatched junction nucleotides: 15. The CDR3 has 18 amino acids. CDR3 region: CAISELQGARSMNTEAFF. The CDR3 DNA sequence: TGTGCCATCAGCGAGCTCCAGGGGGCACGATCCATGAACACTGAAGCTTTCTTT.

This CDR3 is CASRYGNQPQHF. The CDR3 DNA reads as TGTGCCAGTAGATACGGGAATCAGCCCCAGCATTTT. This chain joins TRBV19 and TRBJ1-5; no firm D call. CDR3 length: 12 amino acids. Germline lookup yields CDR1 LNHDA and CDR2 SQIVND (reference sequence). V was pared by 6 bases and J by 4 bases, with 7 bases between.

This clone showed up just once. The genes are TRBV30 and TRBJ1-1, with D perhaps TRBD1 (6 bases). CDR3 length: 14 residues. Between the trimmed V and J ends, which lost 2 bases and 5 bases, there was a span of 15 bases. CDR1 GTSNPN and CDR2 SVGIG come from the germline V gene (reference sequence). The CDR3 DNA sequence: TGTGCCTGGAGTCCGAGAGGGGGGGGGACTGAAGCTTTCTTT. Translated, it gives CAWSPRGGGTEAFF.

The CDR3, as DNA: TGTGCCAGCAGCGCCACTCCTGTGCTGTACTTC. This gives the protein CASSATPVLYF. V usage is TRBV7-2 and J usage is TRBJ2-7; no clear D. The CDR3 loop spans 11 amino acids. V was cut by 5 bases and J by 12 bases, with 14 bases left in between. In germline, CDR1 is SGHTA, CDR2 FQGNSA.

This chain links TRBV27 with TRBJ1-6, with 10 bases that match TRBD1. After removal of 5 bases from V and 1 base from J, the junction contained 5 bases not matched to a gene. Germline values: CDR1 MNHEY, CDR2 SMNVEV (reference sequence). This CDR3 has 17 residues. CDR3 sequence (DNA): TGTGCCAGCAGTCCCGGGACAGGGGTATCCTATAATTCACCCCTCCACTTT. It codes for CASSPGTGVSYNSPLHF.

V is TRBV9 and J is TRBJ1-5; D ambiguous. This CDR3 region has 16 residues. V was shortened by 0 bases and J by 9 bases, with 19 bases between the two germline ends. Germline assignment: CDR1 SGDLS and CDR2 YYNGEE. This CDR3 is CASSVGAIRTPGPQHF. Written as DNA, the CDR3 is TGTGCCAGCAGCGTAGGGGCAATCAGGACTCCAGGGCCCCAGCATTTT.

V gene TRBV6-5 combines with J gene TRBJ2-3; 7 nucleotides agree with TRBD2. There are 14 residues in the CDR3. J lost 1 base, V lost 11 bases, and 9 bases had no gene match. Germline V gene data show CDR1 as MNHEY and CDR2 as SVGAGI. The DNA of the CDR3 is TGTGCCTCTTCGGGGGGAAGGGGCACAGATACGCAGTATTTT. Its translation is CASSGGRGTDTQYF.

The chain has TRBV7-9 and TRBJ2-5, with 13 bases aligning to TRBD2. This CDR3 region has 17 residues. V was clipped by 6 bases and J by 5 bases; unmatched bases: 12. Germline CDR1 is SEHNR and CDR2 is FQNEAQ (reference sequence). The DNA of the CDR3 is TGTGCCAGCAGAAAACGCCTCGGACTAGCGGGGGCGGAGACCCAGTACTTC. Its translation is CASRKRLGLAGAETQYF. Based on the CDR3 plus reference TRBV7-9 and TRBJ2-5, the full variable domain is DTGVSQNPRHKITKRGQNVTFRCDPISEHNRLYWYRQTLGQGPEFLTYFQNEAQLEKSRLLSDRFSAERPKGSFSTLEIQRTEQGDSAMYLCASRKRLGLAGAETQYFGPGTRLLVL.

The gene calls are TRBV5-6 and TRBJ1-2; D call uncertain. This CDR3 contains 12 residues. V lost 3 bases, J lost 3 bases, and 6 bases lay in between. The germline V gene encodes CDR1 SGHDT and CDR2 YYEEEE. Here the CDR3 reads CASSWSDYGYTF. The CDR3 DNA is TGTGCCAGCAGCTGGTCGGACTATGGCTACACCTTC.

This clone was counted between two and nine times. The V gene is TRBV30, the J gene TRBJ2-5; no firm D call. Gene TRBJ2-7 matches the end of the DNA better, so the J call may be wrong. The CDR3 loop spans 13 amino acids. The V gene's germline CDR1 is GTSNPN and CDR2 SVGIG (reference sequence). CDR3 coding DNA: TGTGCCTGGAGTCGAGGTTTGGTAGACGAGCAGTACTTC. Its translation: CAWSRGLVDEQYF.

The chain links TRBV29-1 to TRBJ1-1; D gene unclear. The germline V gene encodes CDR1 SQVTM and CDR2 ANQGSEA. The CDR3 runs to 14 residues. V was clipped by 4 bases and J by 2 bases, with 14 bases between them. The CDR3 DNA reads TGCAGCGTTGGCCCCCGGGTCAAAAACACTGAAGCTTTCTTT. As protein: CSVGPRVKNTEAFF.

There are a few counts of this clone. This chain uses TRBV7-9 with TRBJ1-4; possible D gene TRBD1, 6 bases. In germline, CDR1 is SEHNR, CDR2 FQNEAQ (reference sequence). V lost 5 bases, J lost 8 bases, and 15 bases lay in between. The CDR3 spans 14 residues. Here the CDR3 reads CASSPRTGTEKLFF. CDR3 DNA: TGTGCCAGCAGCCCCAGGACGGGGACAGAAAAACTGTTTTTT.

The gene calls are TRBV9 and TRBJ1-2; TRBD1 aligns across 10 bases. Germline CDR1 is SGDLS and CDR2 is YYNGEE. The CDR3 has 15 residues. With 6 bases clipped from V and 4 bases from J, the junction kept 9 bases outside the gene matches. CDR3 loop: CASTADRGLGYGYTF. Here the CDR3 DNA reads TGTGCCAGCACGGCTGACAGGGGGCTGGGCTATGGCTACACCTTC.

This chain joins TRBV19 and TRBJ1-5, with D possibly matching TRBD1 (5 bases). Per germline, CDR1 LNHDA and CDR2 SQIVND (reference sequence). V was shortened by 7 bases and J by 1 base, with 17 bases between the two germline ends. The CDR3 has 16 residues. The chain's CDR3 is CASTPLDGGSNQPQHF. The CDR3 DNA follows: TGTGCCAGTACCCCTCTGGACGGGGGAAGCAATCAGCCCCAGCATTTT.

CDR3 in amino acids: CARSSEGPGGRTKNIQYF. DNA of the CDR3: TGTGCCAGAAGCTCGGAGGGCCCGGGGGGGCGGACCAAAAACATTCAGTACTTC. The chain links TRBV5-3 to TRBJ2-4; 8 nucleotides agree with TRBD2. TRBV5-3 is marked as an open reading frame, function uncertain. The CDR3 covers 18 residues. V shed 3 bases, J shed 2 bases, and the junction held 13 bases outside the gene matches.

This clone was counted a few times. V gene TRBV23-1 combines with J gene TRBJ2-5; 10 bases match TRBD1. TRBV23-1 is an ORF, and what it does is uncertain. CDR3 length: 15 amino acids. After removal of 4 bases from V and 6 bases from J, the junction contained 8 bases not matched to a gene. CDR3 DNA sequence: TGCGCCAGCAGTCGCCCGGGACAGGGGTCGAAGACCCAGTACTTC. It encodes CASSRPGQGSKTQYF.

This clone was observed a few times. The CDR3 DNA is TGTGCCAGTAGTATATCCCTTGGCTACACCTTC. This gives the protein CASSISLGYTF. This chain joins TRBV19 and TRBJ1-2; D unclear. The CDR3 extends over 11 amino acids. Trimming took 2 bases from V and 7 from J, leaving 5 bases between them. Germline values: CDR1 LNHDA, CDR2 SQIVND (reference sequence).

The chain joins TRBV7-9 to TRBJ2-2, with 7 bases that match TRBD1. Per germline, CDR1 SEHNR and CDR2 FQNEAQ (reference sequence). CDR3 length: 18 amino acids. Trimming cost V 2 bases and J 2 bases; bases outside gene matches: 11. The CDR3 sequence is CASSLTWRQGINTGELFF. The CDR3 DNA is TGTGCCAGCAGCTTAACTTGGAGACAGGGTATTAACACCGGGGAGCTGTTTTTT.

The chain has TRBV5-4 and TRBJ2-7; D may be TRBD2 (7 bases). Germline values: CDR1 SGHNT, CDR2 YYREEE (reference sequence). The V and J ends lost 2 bases and 2 bases respectively, with 14 bases between them. This CDR3 is built from 15 residues. The CDR3 here is CASSFGWGGAYEQYF. CDR3 DNA sequence: TGTGCCAGCAGCTTTGGGTGGGGGGGCGCCTACGAGCAGTACTTC.

The chain joins TRBV5-1 to TRBJ2-5; TRBD2 matches at 10 bases. This CDR3 has 15 amino acids. With V trimmed by 0 bases and J by 5 bases, 4 bases remained unmatched. The germline gives CDR1 SGHRS, CDR2 YFSETQ. The CDR3 sequence: CASSLGAGGEETQYF. The CDR3 DNA reads as TGCGCCAGCAGCTTGGGAGCGGGGGGGGAGGAGACCCAGTACTTC.

This sequence joins TRBV27 and TRBJ1-4, with a possible D match to TRBD1 (6 bases). Germline V gene lookup returns CDR1 MNHEY and CDR2 SMNVEV (reference sequence). This CDR3 spans 14 amino acids. Trimming left V 8 bases short and J 8 bases short, with 18 bases between. For the CDR3, the DNA is TGTGCCAGCGCCGGGGGGGCCCGGCAGGAAAAACTGTTTTTT. Amino acids: CASAGGARQEKLFF.

The CDR3 DNA follows: TGTGCCAGCAGCCAACAGACAGGGCCAGGTGGCTACACCTTC. This translates into CASSQQTGPGGYTF. V and J are TRBV7-9 and TRBJ1-2; TRBD1 agrees at 7 bases. V shed 5 bases, J shed 7 bases, and the junction held 10 bases outside the gene matches. The CDR3 sequence is 14 residues long. Germline CDR1 SEHNR, CDR2 FQNEAQ (reference sequence). Based on the CDR3 plus reference TRBV7-9 and TRBJ1-2, the full variable domain is DTGVSQNPRHKITKRGQNVTFRCDPISEHNRLYWYRQTLGQGPEFLTYFQNEAQLEKSRLLSDRFSAERPKGSFSTLEIQRTEQGDSAMYLCASSQQTGPGGYTFGSGTRLTVV.

This chain connects TRBV11-2 to TRBJ1-1; no reliable D call. Trimming took 6 bases from V and 4 from J, leaving 9 bases between them. Germline CDR1 reads SGHAT; CDR2 reads FQNNGV. CDR3 size: 12 residues. The CDR3: CASRLLVTEAFF. The CDR3, as DNA: TGTGCCAGCAGGCTCCTAGTCACTGAAGCTTTCTTT.

V usage is TRBV5-1 and J usage is TRBJ2-2, with D perhaps TRBD1 (6 bases). V was trimmed by 7 bases and J by 4 bases, leaving 17 bases between them. This CDR3 has 15 residues. CDR1 is SGHRS and CDR2 is YFSETQ in the germline V gene. The CDR3 here is CASGLSTGFTGELFF. CDR3 nucleotide sequence: TGCGCCAGCGGACTCTCAACAGGGTTCACCGGGGAGCTGTTTTTT.

This clone was seen only a few times. The chain has TRBV4-2 and TRBJ1-2; TRBD1 aligns across 9 bases. There are 16 residues in the CDR3. Germline values: CDR1 LGHNA, CDR2 YNFKEQ. J gave up 1 base and V 4 bases, and 7 bases lay outside the gene matches. CDR3 nucleotides: TGTGCCAGCAGCCCCGGGGGACAGGGAGTTAACTATGGCTACACCTTC. This translates into CASSPGGQGVNYGYTF.

The chain links TRBV10-3 to TRBJ2-1, with 9 nucleotides matching TRBD1. Trimming took 7 bases from V and 4 from J; bases not matched to a gene: 8. Germline CDR1 and CDR2: ENHRY and SYGVKD. The CDR3 spans 15 residues. CDR3 in DNA: TGTGCCATCACTACCGGGACAGGGATATACAATGAGCAGTTCTTC. Translated, it gives CAITTGTGIYNEQFF.

The rearrangement joins TRBV6-5 to TRBJ1-1; D unresolved. This CDR3 has 15 amino acids. CDR1 is MNHEY, CDR2 SVGAGI, per germline. Trimming left V 0 bases short and J 5 bases short, with 13 bases between. The CDR3 loop reads CASSYSGISRTEAFF. The CDR3 DNA reads as TGTGCCAGCAGTTACTCCGGAATCTCGAGGACTGAAGCTTTCTTT.

This clone was recorded once. This sequence joins TRBV15 and TRBJ2-1; 10 nucleotides line up with TRBD2. Germline V gives CDR1 LNHNV, CDR2 YYDKDF (reference sequence). CDR3 length: 16 residues. The J segment lost 6 bases and the V segment lost 8 bases, leaving 13 bases of the junction unmatched. The CDR3 DNA reads as TGTGCCACCCGACCAGGCCTAGCGGGGGCAGGCAATGAGCAGTTCTTC. Translating it yields CATRPGLAGAGNEQFF.